This T cell receptor (beta chain) was captured in a study of CD8 T cells in Susac syndrome. A single count supports this clonotype. Its ends do not fully match the called genes, so a read error is possible. The CDR3 spans 8 residues. CDR1 is SQVTM, CDR2 ANQGSEA, per germline. RNA amounts of 0.5 to 1 ug underwent reverse transcription with random hexamers. TCRdb fed the immunoSEQ multiplex PCR reads into MiXCR, producing one record per CDR3 protein. The repertoire has around 85,000 distinct CDR3 sequences, roughly 94% of them found once; the top ten carry under 0.5%. The chain is built from TRBV29-1 and TRBJ2-1; no clear D gene. The sequence derives from a human donor with Susac syndrome. The sequenced sample consisted of CD8+ T cells from PBMCs. The chain's CDR3 is CSLDEQFF. The CDR3 DNA follows: TGCAGCCTTGATGAGCAGTTCTTC.